This T cell receptor beta chain was identified during a study of OX40 agonist ivuxolimab in advanced cancers. Looking at the study overall: At around 81% male, the cohort had a mean age of about 55 years, ranging from about 20 to 80.

Assay used: immunoSEQ multiplex PCR; TCRdb lists only in-frame clones, some missing. The data show 40,000 to 45,000 clones, about 87% seen once. Germline CDR1 SGHTA, CDR2 FQGTGA. Trimming left V 2 bases short and J 2 bases short, with 10 bases between. There are 14 residues in the CDR3. Baseline was the first blood sampling point, followed by cycle 4 day 1 and cycle 7 day 1. Sequencing used CD4+ or CD8+ T cells sorted from blood, obtained in a trial of the OX40 agonist ivuxolimab. This TCR was recovered from an adult with an advanced solid tumor such as melanoma, head and neck, liver or kidney cancer. The chain recombines TRBV7-3 with TRBJ2-7; D is perhaps TRBD2 (6 bases). The CDR3 DNA reads TGTGCCAGCAGCTTAGGTCTAGCGCCCTACGAGCAGTACTTC. Its translation: CASSLGLAPYEQYF.